A single sample gave rise to the 25 T cell receptor beta chains below, sequenced in a study of blood T cell repertoires in COVID-19. Method: immunoSEQ multiplex PCR; TCRdb's copy keeps in-frame clones and lacks some. The table lists about 230,000 clones, 75% to 85% of them singletons. The sequenced sample consisted of peripheral blood. These receptors came from a woman older than 75 with COVID-19, enrolled during active disease.

This rearrangement joins TRBV29-1 to TRBJ1-2; 9 nucleotides match TRBD1. The CDR3 is 14 amino acids. CDR1 is SQVTM, CDR2 ANQGSEA, per germline. The J segment lost 4 bases and the V segment lost 6 bases, leaving 9 bases of the junction unmatched. CDR3 coding DNA: TGCAGCGTAGCTATCCGGGACAGGGCCTATGGCTACACCTTC. It codes for CSVAIRDRAYGYTF.

The rearrangement joins TRBV18 to TRBJ1-6; D is uncertain. The V and J ends lost 3 bases and 6 bases respectively, with 9 bases between them. Germline assignment: CDR1 KGHSH and CDR2 LQKENI. This CDR3 is 14 amino acids long. The CDR3 region is CASSPAGSNSPLHF. CDR3 DNA sequence: TGTGCCAGCTCACCGGCGGGCTCTAATTCACCCCTCCACTTT.

The genes are TRBV7-2 and TRBJ1-2; possibly TRBD1 for D (6 bases). This CDR3 spans 13 amino acids. The V and J ends lost 5 bases and 3 bases respectively, with 10 bases between them. Germline V gene data show CDR1 as SGHTA and CDR2 as FQGNSA. The CDR3 coding sequence is TGTGCCAGCAGCACTGGACAGTACTATGGCTACACCTTC. This encodes CASSTGQYYGYTF.

The J gene is TRBJ2-3, the V gene TRBV5-1; a possible D gene is TRBD1 (6 bases). Germline CDR1 reads SGHRS; CDR2 reads YFSETQ. V shed 3 bases and J shed 5 bases, with 19 bases lying between them. The CDR3 has 16 amino acids. This CDR3 reads CASSSGRQGYRDTQYF. The CDR3 coding sequence is TGCGCCAGCAGCTCGGGCCGCCAGGGGTATCGAGATACGCAGTATTTT.

The gene calls are TRBV18 and TRBJ2-2; 13 nucleotides agree with TRBD2. The CDR3 is made up of 18 amino acids. Trimming at V came to 0 bases and at J to 5 bases, leaving 6 bases not matched to a gene. Germline CDR1 is KGHSH and CDR2 is LQKENI. CDR3 loop: CASSPPRGTSGTTGELFF. The CDR3 DNA reads as TGTGCCAGCTCACCACCGAGGGGGACTAGCGGGACGACCGGGGAGCTGTTTTTT.

A single count supports this clone. V usage is TRBV5-1 and J usage is TRBJ2-1, with D perhaps matching TRBD1 (6 bases). V was clipped by 0 bases and J by 4 bases, with 11 bases between them. This CDR3 spans 15 amino acids. CDR1 and CDR2 (germline): SGHRS, YFSETQ. For the CDR3, the DNA is TGCGCCAGCAGCTTGGAAGGGGACACTTACAATGAGCAGTTCTTC. Its translation: CASSLEGDTYNEQFF. Using reference TRBV5-1 and TRBJ2-1 for the parts outside the CDR3, the full variable domain is KAGVTQTPRYLIKTRGQQVTLSCSPISGHRSVSWYQQTPGQGLQFLFEYFSETQRNKGNFPGRFSGRQFSNSRSEMNVSTLELGDSALYLCASSLEGDTYNEQFFGPGTRLTVL.

This clone was detected once. CDR3 amino acids: CASSPVGGGEKLFF. CDR3 nucleotides: TGTGCCAGCAGCCCCGTTGGGGGCGGTGAAAAACTGTTTTTT. The chain uses TRBV9 and TRBJ1-4; a possible D gene is TRBD1 (6 bases). This CDR3 region has 14 residues. Germline CDR1 is SGDLS and CDR2 is YYNGEE. The V gene lost 4 bases and the J gene lost 7 bases, with 14 bases spanning the gap.

In its sample, this clone was seen a few times. CDR3 amino acids: CASSDLYEQYF. The CDR3, as DNA: TGTGCCAGCAGCGACTTATACGAGCAGTACTTC. This chain connects TRBV6-5 to TRBJ2-7; unclear D gene. CDR1 MNHEY and CDR2 SVGAGI come from the germline V gene. Trimming removed 6 bases at V and 4 bases at J, with 7 bases between. CDR3 length: 11 residues.

The chain combines TRBV11-2 with TRBJ2-1; a possible D gene is TRBD1 (6 bases). Germline CDR1 and CDR2: SGHAT and FQNNGV. CDR3 length equals 14 residues. V was clipped by 5 bases and J by 5 bases, with 13 bases between them. The CDR3, as DNA: TGTGCCAGCAGCCAAGAGACAGGAAACAATGAGCAGTTCTTC. Translation gives CASSQETGNNEQFF. The whole variable domain, remainder taken from reference TRBV11-2 and TRBJ2-1, is EAGVAQSPRYKIIEKRQSVAFWCNPISGHATLYWYQQILGQGPKLLIQFQNNGVVDDSQLPKDRFSAERLKGVDSTLKIQPAKLEDSAVYLCASSQETGNNEQFFGPGTRLTVL.

The V gene is TRBV5-5, the J gene TRBJ2-2; 7 bases align to TRBD2. There are 15 residues in the CDR3. Germline V gene lookup returns CDR1 SGHKS and CDR2 YYEKEE (reference sequence). J gave up 5 bases and V 2 bases, and 6 bases lay outside the gene matches. DNA for the CDR3: TGTGCCAGCAGCTTCTATGCGGGAGAGACCGGGGAGCTGTTTTTT. Translating gives CASSFYAGETGELFF.

The chain uses TRBV6-5 and TRBJ2-7, with a tentative D call TRBD2 (5 bases). Germline-derived CDR1 and CDR2 are MNHEY and SVGAGI. The CDR3 is 14 residues long. V was pared by 6 bases and J by 0 bases, with 12 bases between. This CDR3 is CASRAGGSSYEQYF. DNA for the CDR3: TGTGCCAGCAGGGCAGGTGGGAGCTCCTACGAGCAGTACTTC.

J is TRBJ2-3 and V is TRBV5-1, with 8 bases lining up with TRBD2. The CDR3 has 15 residues. Germline CDR1 and CDR2: SGHRS and YFSETQ. V was pared by 0 bases and J by 4 bases, with 4 bases of the junction left unmatched. CDR3 region: CASSLVAGGADTQYF. DNA of the CDR3: TGCGCCAGCAGCTTGGTTGCGGGAGGAGCAGATACGCAGTATTTT.

This sequence joins TRBV15 and TRBJ1-5; TRBD1 aligns across 9 bases. Trimming removed 3 bases from V and 2 bases from J; junction bases left unmatched: 5. The CDR3 is 16 residues long. Germline CDR1 and CDR2: LNHNV and YYDKDF (reference sequence). The CDR3 DNA reads as TGTGCCACCAGCAGGGAGAGGACAGGGGGCAATCAGCCCCAGCATTTT. It codes for CATSRERTGGNQPQHF.

This sequence joins TRBV6-5 and TRBJ1-2, with 8 bases that match TRBD1. The CDR3 contains 14 residues. Germline trimming cut 4 bases from V and 4 bases from J; bases unmatched to any gene: 5. Per the germline V gene, CDR1 is MNHEY and CDR2 is SVGAGI. The CDR3 nucleotides read TGTGCCAGCAGTTCACAGGGGGGTCCCTATGGCTACACCTTC. Protein product: CASSSQGGPYGYTF.

CDR3 amino acids: CASRSVHGNQPQHF. CDR3 DNA: TGTGCCAGCAGGTCGGTGCATGGCAATCAGCCCCAGCATTTT. This chain connects TRBV6-5 to TRBJ1-5; D is unresolved. The CDR3 extends over 14 amino acids. Germline assignment: CDR1 MNHEY and CDR2 SVGAGI. V was pared by 6 bases and J by 2 bases, with 11 bases between.

The rearrangement uses TRBV27 and TRBJ2-2; possible D gene TRBD1, 6 bases. This CDR3 comprises 17 residues. CDR1 MNHEY and CDR2 SMNVEV come from the germline V gene (reference sequence). V lost 7 bases to trimming and J lost 6 bases, with 24 bases between them. The CDR3 DNA reads TGTGCCAGCACCCAGGCGGGTTTCAGGGGAGCGGCCGGGGAGCTGTTTTTT. Its protein product is CASTQAGFRGAAGELFF.

The J gene is TRBJ1-1, the V gene TRBV6-2 or TRBV6-3; D not resolved. This CDR3 spans 14 amino acids. Trimming stripped 4 bases from V and 5 bases from J, with 14 bases between. CDR1 and CDR2 from the germline V gene are MNHEY and SVGEGT. DNA of the CDR3: TGTGCCAGCAGTTCCCCGACCGGGAAAACTGAAGCTTTCTTT. Protein product: CASSSPTGKTEAFF.

This chain joins TRBV19 and TRBJ2-3; 9 bases are a match to TRBD1. There are 14 residues in the CDR3. Per the germline V gene, CDR1 is LNHDA and CDR2 is SQIVND (reference sequence). Germline trimming cut 6 bases from V and 2 bases from J; bases unmatched to any gene: 3. This chain's CDR3 is CASRDRGHTDTQYF. The CDR3 DNA is TGTGCCAGTAGGGACAGGGGACACACAGATACGCAGTATTTT.

This clone occurred a few times. The chain uses TRBV24-1 and TRBJ2-1; D is perhaps TRBD2 (5 bases). Trimming left V 4 bases short and J 1 base short, with 10 bases between. Per germline, CDR1 KGHDR and CDR2 SFDVKD. The CDR3 contains 15 residues. In DNA form, the CDR3 reads TGTGCCACCAGTGAACAAGCGGTTTCCTACAATGAGCAGTTCTTC. This sequence encodes CATSEQAVSYNEQFF.

The rearrangement links TRBV5-1 to TRBJ2-5, with 10 bases aligning to TRBD1. CDR1 SGHRS and CDR2 YFSETQ come from the germline V gene. Trimming removed 3 bases from V and 4 bases from J; junction bases left unmatched: 6. This CDR3 region has 15 residues. The CDR3 coding sequence is TGCGCCAGCAGCTCACAGACAGGGGGCGGAGAGACCCAGTACTTC. This gives the protein CASSSQTGGGETQYF.

The V gene is TRBV19, the J gene TRBJ1-2; D perhaps matches TRBD1 (6 bases). Trimming stripped 0 bases from V and 5 bases from J, with 16 bases between. This CDR3 region has 16 residues. The V gene's germline CDR1 is LNHDA and CDR2 SQIVND (reference sequence). CDR3 sequence: CASSIDRGARGYGYTF. The CDR3, as DNA: TGTGCCAGTAGTATAGATCGGGGGGCGCGAGGATATGGCTACACCTTC. Looking up the rest from reference TRBV19 and TRBJ1-2 gives the full variable domain: DGGITQSPKYLFRKEGQNVTLSCEQNLNHDAMYWYRQDPGQGLRLIYYSQIVNDFQKGDIAEGYSVSREKKESFPLTVTSAQKNPTAFYLCASSIDRGARGYGYTFGSGTRLTVV.

The chain employs TRBV18 and TRBJ1-5; no reliable D call. Between the trimmed V and J ends, which lost 3 bases and 5 bases, there was a span of 11 bases. The CDR3 contains 14 residues. The germline V gene encodes CDR1 KGHSH and CDR2 LQKENI. For the CDR3, the DNA is TGTGCCAGCTCACCTTCTAGTCGGGATCAGCCCCAGCATTTT. Its protein is CASSPSSRDQPQHF.

This clone was seen a handful of times. CDR3 amino acids: CASSDRAYTIYF. As DNA, the CDR3 is TGTGCCAGCAGTGACAGGGCTTACACCATATATTTT. The chain couples TRBV2 to TRBJ1-3; a possible D gene is TRBD1 (5 bases). CDR1 is SNHLY and CDR2 is FYNNEI in the germline V gene. V lost 3 bases, J lost 8 bases, and 8 bases lay in between. The CDR3 is made up of 12 amino acids.

The V gene is TRBV2, the J gene TRBJ2-7, with 8 bases aligning to TRBD1. The V segment lost 6 bases and the J segment 6 bases; nucleotides outside the gene matches: 10. Germline-derived CDR1 and CDR2 are SNHLY and FYNNEI. This CDR3 has 14 amino acids. The CDR3 loop is CASRLDRGSGEQYF. The CDR3 DNA reads TGTGCCAGCAGATTAGACAGGGGATCAGGCGAGCAGTACTTC.

The chain joins TRBV5-1 to TRBJ1-4; perhaps TRBD1 as D (6 bases). The V end was cut by 4 bases, the J end by 3 bases, with 13 bases between. This CDR3 region has 15 residues. Germline loops: CDR1 SGHRS, CDR2 YFSETQ. The CDR3 loop is CASSLQGRANEKLFF. CDR3 DNA: TGCGCCAGCAGCCTACAGGGTCGGGCTAATGAAAAACTGTTTTTT.